This entry lists 27 T cell receptor beta chains sequenced from one sample in a study of graft-versus-host responses after intestinal transplantation. Produced via immunoSEQ multiplex PCR; TCRdb's table is partial and in-frame only. This sample has fewer than 95,000 clones; about 93% occur once, and the top ten carry more than 1.5%. For these receptors, no antigen is known. The sequencing used unstimulated CD8+ T cells sorted from spleen or lymph node cells, collected before intestinal transplant. The source of these receptors is a human donor who received an intestinal transplant.

The V gene is TRBV5-1, the J gene TRBJ1-4; 9 bases line up with TRBD1. V lost 8 bases to trimming and J lost 8 bases; unmatched junction nucleotides: 7. Germline V CDR1 and CDR2: SGHRS, YFSETQ. This CDR3 is 13 amino acids long. Written as DNA, the CDR3 is TGCGCCAGTCCGGGACAGGGCGGAGAAAAACTGTTTTTT. Translating it yields CASPGQGGEKLFF.

This chain joins TRBV10-2 and TRBJ2-5; 9 nucleotides align to TRBD1. This CDR3 has 16 residues. CDR1 WSHSY and CDR2 SAAADI come from the germline V gene. Trimming cost V 2 bases and J 1 base; bases outside gene matches: 5. CDR3 coding DNA: TGCGCCAGCAGTGAGCGGACAGGGGAGAGCCAAGAGACCCAGTACTTC. As protein: CASSERTGESQETQYF.

The V gene is TRBV27, the J gene TRBJ2-3, with D tentatively TRBD1 (6 bases). CDR3 length: 15 amino acids. CDR1 and CDR2 from the germline V gene are MNHEY and SMNVEV (reference sequence). The germline V and J ends were trimmed by 7 bases and 1 base, with 15 bases remaining between them. CDR3 sequence: CASTPGAGGTDTQYF. CDR3 bases: TGTGCCAGCACACCAGGGGCAGGAGGCACAGATACGCAGTATTTT.

The chain links TRBV27 to TRBJ2-4; D is perhaps TRBD1 (5 bases). CDR3 length: 16 amino acids. Germline V CDR1 and CDR2: MNHEY, SMNVEV (reference sequence). Trimming took 4 bases from V and 0 from J, leaving 13 bases between them. CDR3 DNA: TGTGCCAGCAGTTCTTACCTTCAGGGAGCCAAAAACATTCAGTACTTC. Protein product: CASSSYLQGAKNIQYF.

This clone was picked up one time. The chain joins TRBV13 to TRBJ2-7; 9 bases align to TRBD1. This CDR3 is built from 15 residues. CDR1 is PRHDT, CDR2 FYEKMQ, per germline (reference sequence). V was pared by 5 bases and J by 5 bases, with 10 bases of the junction left unmatched. CDR3 DNA sequence: TGTGCCAGCAGCCCACAAGGACAGGGGACCCACGAGCAGTACTTC. This sequence encodes CASSPQGQGTHEQYF.

The gene calls are TRBV27 and TRBJ1-2; no clear D gene. Trimming took off 0 bases at V and 1 base at J, with 9 bases between the two ends. This CDR3 is 15 amino acids long. From germline, CDR1 is MNHEY and CDR2 SMNVEV (reference sequence). The CDR3 DNA sequence: TGTGCCAGCAGTTTATCGGGAGAGGGTAACTATGGCTACACCTTC. Residues: CASSLSGEGNYGYTF.

This chain connects TRBV15 to TRBJ1-1; D is possibly TRBD1 (5 bases). Germline V lookup: CDR1 LNHNV, CDR2 YYDKDF (reference sequence). The V end lost 1 base, the J end lost 4 bases, and 19 bases lay between the germline ends. The CDR3 is made up of 17 amino acids. The CDR3 nucleotides read TGTGCCACCAGCAGAGCCATTACCCCAGGGAGGGGCACTGAAGCTTTCTTT. It specifies CATSRAITPGRGTEAFF.

This chain uses TRBV30 with TRBJ2-7; TRBD2 matches at 11 bases. The V gene's germline CDR1 is GTSNPN and CDR2 SVGIG (reference sequence). This CDR3 has 13 amino acids. The ends lost 6 bases at V and 3 bases at J; junction bases unmatched: 4. CDR3 coding DNA: TGTGCCTGTCGACTAGCGGGGTACTACGAGCAGTACTTC. Amino acids: CACRLAGYYEQYF.

Here the CDR3 DNA reads TGTGCCAGCAGCGTAGACGGGACAGGGGACGAGCAGTACTTC. Its translation is CASSVDGTGDEQYF. The chain links TRBV9 to TRBJ2-7; 10 bases line up with TRBD1. V gave up 0 bases and J gave up 5 bases; unmatched junction bases: 2. This CDR3 is built from 14 residues. CDR1 and CDR2 from the germline V gene are SGDLS and YYNGEE.

The chain combines TRBV5-6 with TRBJ2-5; perhaps TRBD2 as D (7 bases). CDR1 SGHDT and CDR2 YYEEEE come from the germline V gene. V gave up 3 bases and J gave up 3 bases, with 15 bases separating them. This CDR3 spans 15 amino acids. The CDR3 is CASSSFRGAEETQYF. The CDR3 DNA sequence: TGTGCCAGCAGCTCCTTCCGGGGGGCCGAAGAGACCCAGTACTTC.

J is TRBJ1-5 and V is TRBV7-9; 10 bases match TRBD1. The CDR3 consists of 13 residues. Germline loops: CDR1 SEHNR, CDR2 FQNEAQ (reference sequence). Unmatched junction bases numbered 7, after V lost 5 bases and J lost 12 bases. CDR3 DNA: TGTGCCAGCAGCAGACAGGGGGCCAGGAACCAGCATTTT. It is translated as CASSRQGARNQHF.

As to this clone: Other DNA sequences of this sample code for an identical CDR3. The chain has TRBV27 and TRBJ2-7, with D uncertain. The V end was cut by 0 bases, the J end by 4 bases, with 7 bases between. Germline V gene sequence: CDR1 MNHEY, CDR2 SMNVEV (reference sequence). CDR3 length: 13 amino acids. CDR3 amino acids: CASSLSADYEQYF. The CDR3 coding sequence is TGTGCCAGCAGTTTATCGGCAGATTACGAGCAGTACTTC.

The chain employs TRBV4-3 and TRBJ2-7; D is uncertain. With 4 bases removed from V and 0 bases from J, the gap between germline ends came to 16 bases. This CDR3 region has 16 residues. The germline V gene has CDR1 LGHNA and CDR2 YSLEER. In nucleotides, the CDR3 is TGCGCCAGCAGCCCAACACTCATCACTATCTCCTACGAGCAGTACTTC. Its protein is CASSPTLITISYEQYF.

This sequence joins TRBV10-2 and TRBJ1-2, with TRBD1 matching 9 bases. The germline V gene has CDR1 WSHSY and CDR2 SAAADI. The CDR3 runs to 17 residues. The trim removed 0 bases at V and 6 bases at J, leaving 11 bases unmatched. CDR3 sequence: CASSESAPTGGVDGYTF. DNA of the CDR3: TGCGCCAGCAGTGAGTCAGCCCCGACAGGGGGTGTGGATGGCTACACCTTC.

J is TRBJ2-3 and V is TRBV27; 7 bases fit TRBD2. The CDR3 runs to 15 residues. J lost 4 bases, V lost 6 bases, and 10 bases had no gene match. The germline V gene has CDR1 MNHEY and CDR2 SMNVEV (reference sequence). The CDR3 is CASSLSGERADTQYF. The DNA of the CDR3 is TGTGCCAGCAGCTTAAGCGGGGAAAGAGCAGATACGCAGTATTTT.

This chain connects TRBV30 to TRBJ2-7, with TRBD1 as a possible D gene (6 bases). CDR3 length equals 12 residues. V gave up 5 bases and J gave up 4 bases, with 12 bases separating them. CDR1 GTSNPN and CDR2 SVGIG come from the germline V gene (reference sequence). DNA for the CDR3: TGTGCCTGGGGGCGGACAGCTTACGAGCAGTACTTC. It yields the protein CAWGRTAYEQYF.

The chain joins TRBV27 to TRBJ2-3; D possibly corresponds to TRBD2 (6 bases). This CDR3 contains 13 residues. The germline V gene has CDR1 MNHEY and CDR2 SMNVEV (reference sequence). V was shortened by 3 bases and J by 6 bases, with 10 bases between the two germline ends. CDR3 sequence reads: CASSFGGADTQYF. In DNA form, the CDR3 reads TGTGCCAGCAGTTTTGGAGGGGCGGATACGCAGTATTTT.

The V and J genes are TRBV18 and TRBJ2-7; 9 nucleotides agree with TRBD1. CDR1 and CDR2 (germline): KGHSH, LQKENI. CDR3 length: 15 amino acids. J lost 5 bases, V lost 4 bases, and 9 bases had no gene match. CDR3 nucleotides: TGTGCCAGCTCACAAGGGACAGGGTTAAGGAACGAGCAGTACTTC. Translation: CASSQGTGLRNEQYF.

This sequence joins TRBV11-2 and TRBJ2-7; TRBD2 matches 11 bases. CDR1 is SGHAT, CDR2 FQNNGV, per germline. The V gene end was trimmed by 2 bases and the J gene end by 3 bases; junction bases not matched to a gene: 9. CDR3 size: 17 residues. DNA for the CDR3: TGTGCCAGCAGCTTATTTCCCACTAGCGGGGGAATCTACGAGCAGTACTTC. As protein: CASSLFPTSGGIYEQYF.

The chain employs TRBV7-2 and TRBJ2-5; 12 bases fit TRBD2. The CDR3 runs to 15 residues. Unmatched junction bases numbered 6, after V lost 5 bases and J lost 5 bases. Germline loops: CDR1 SGHTA, CDR2 FQGNSA. CDR3 loop: CASSRKTSGGETQYF. CDR3 DNA sequence: TGTGCCAGCAGCAGAAAAACTAGCGGGGGGGAGACCCAGTACTTC.

The chain recombines TRBV4-1 with TRBJ2-7; 13 bases align to TRBD2. Per the germline V gene, CDR1 is MGHRA and CDR2 is YSYEKL. Germline trimming cut 3 bases from V and 4 bases from J; bases unmatched to any gene: 6. CDR3 length: 16 amino acids. CDR3 loop: CASSQRTSGGGYEQYF. The CDR3 DNA sequence: TGCGCCAGCAGCCAGCGGACTAGCGGGGGAGGGTACGAGCAGTACTTC.

The DNA for the CDR3 is TGTGCCAGCAGTGAAAGATACAGGGGACAGGTCGACTACGAGCAGTACTTC. Its translation is CASSERYRGQVDYEQYF. The chain couples TRBV2 to TRBJ2-7; 8 positions agree with TRBD1. After removal of 2 bases from V and 3 bases from J, the junction contained 12 bases not matched to a gene. Germline V gives CDR1 SNHLY, CDR2 FYNNEI. The CDR3 is made up of 17 amino acids.

The CDR3 region is CASSFRRGDSPLHF. The CDR3 region has the DNA TGTGCCAGCAGTTTCAGGAGGGGAGATTCACCCCTCCACTTT. This rearrangement joins TRBV27 to TRBJ1-6; possibly TRBD1 for D (5 bases). Germline assignment: CDR1 MNHEY and CDR2 SMNVEV (reference sequence). Trimming removed 3 bases from V and 8 bases from J, with 11 bases in between. This CDR3 region has 14 residues.

The gene calls are TRBV4-1 and TRBJ2-7; 7 bases are shared with TRBD2. With V trimmed by 0 bases and J by 2 bases, 10 bases remained unmatched. The CDR3 contains 17 residues. Looked up from germline, CDR1 is MGHRA and CDR2 is YSYEKL. Here the CDR3 reads CASSQDSGGPSTYEQYF. DNA for the CDR3: TGCGCCAGCAGCCAAGATTCGGGGGGTCCTTCTACCTACGAGCAGTACTTC.

On this clone itself: The conserved phenylalanine or tryptophan is not found at the CDR3 terminus, so this likely reflects a read error. The DNA is left out, because the CDR3 cannot be placed on it with certainty; the CDR3 is given as TCRdb lists it. This chain links TRBV30 with TRBJ1-2. The CDR3 totals 11 residues, both ends included. CDR1 and CDR2 (germline): GTSNPN, SVGIG (reference sequence). The chain's CDR3 is CAWSVPPTGDL.

The chain recombines TRBV30 with TRBJ2-1; TRBD1 matches at 11 bases. Germline V gives CDR1 GTSNPN, CDR2 SVGIG (reference sequence). There are 19 residues in the CDR3. V lost 4 bases, J lost 0 bases, and 14 bases stayed unmatched. This chain's CDR3 is CAWTNPGQGELSSYNEQFF. DNA for the CDR3: TGTGCCTGGACTAACCCGGGACAGGGGGAATTGAGCTCCTACAATGAGCAGTTCTTC.

The rearrangement joins TRBV27 to TRBJ2-1; a weak D match, TRBD1 (5 bases). This CDR3 is built from 14 residues. CDR1 is MNHEY, CDR2 SMNVEV, per germline (reference sequence). V was pared by 4 bases and J by 11 bases, with 18 bases between. In DNA form, the CDR3 reads TGTGCCAGCAGTTCGCAGGGCAGCCGCGTTAAGCAGTTCTTC. Its protein is CASSSQGSRVKQFF.